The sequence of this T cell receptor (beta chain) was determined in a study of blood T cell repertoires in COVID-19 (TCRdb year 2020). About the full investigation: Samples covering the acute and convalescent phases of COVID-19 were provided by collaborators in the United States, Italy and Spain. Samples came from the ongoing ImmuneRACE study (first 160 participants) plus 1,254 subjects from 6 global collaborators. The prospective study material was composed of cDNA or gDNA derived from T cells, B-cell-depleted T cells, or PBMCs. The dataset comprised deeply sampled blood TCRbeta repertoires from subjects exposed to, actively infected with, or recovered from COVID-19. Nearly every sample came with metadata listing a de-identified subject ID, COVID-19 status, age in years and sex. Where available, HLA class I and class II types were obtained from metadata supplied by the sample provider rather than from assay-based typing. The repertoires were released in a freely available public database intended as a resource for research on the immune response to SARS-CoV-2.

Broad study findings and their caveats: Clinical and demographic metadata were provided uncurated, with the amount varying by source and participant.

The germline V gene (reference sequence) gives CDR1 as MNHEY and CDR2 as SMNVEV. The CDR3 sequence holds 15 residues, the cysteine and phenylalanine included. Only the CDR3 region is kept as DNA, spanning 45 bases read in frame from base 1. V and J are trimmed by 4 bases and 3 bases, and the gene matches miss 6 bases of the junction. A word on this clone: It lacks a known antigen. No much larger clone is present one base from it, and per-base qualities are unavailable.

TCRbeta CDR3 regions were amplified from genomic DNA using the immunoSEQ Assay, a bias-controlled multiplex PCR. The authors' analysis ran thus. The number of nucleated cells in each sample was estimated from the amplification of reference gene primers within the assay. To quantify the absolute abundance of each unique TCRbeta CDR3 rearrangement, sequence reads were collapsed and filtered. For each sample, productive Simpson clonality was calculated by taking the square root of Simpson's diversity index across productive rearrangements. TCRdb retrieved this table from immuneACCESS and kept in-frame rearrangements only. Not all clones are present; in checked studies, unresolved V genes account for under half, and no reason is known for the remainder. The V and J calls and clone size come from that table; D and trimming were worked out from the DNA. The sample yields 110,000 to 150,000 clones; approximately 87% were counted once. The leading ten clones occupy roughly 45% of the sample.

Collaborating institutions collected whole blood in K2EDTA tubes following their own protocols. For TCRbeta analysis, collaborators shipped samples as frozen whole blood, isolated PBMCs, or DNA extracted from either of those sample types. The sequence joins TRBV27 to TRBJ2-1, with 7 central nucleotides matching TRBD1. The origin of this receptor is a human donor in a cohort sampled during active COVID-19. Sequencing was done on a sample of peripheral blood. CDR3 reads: CASSSSRGIYNEQFF. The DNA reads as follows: TGTGCCAGCAGTTCATCCAGGGGGATCTACAATGAGCAGTTCTTC.